Listed below are T cell receptor beta chains from one sample, sequenced in a study of T cell changes during pregnancy in multiple sclerosis. Sequenced by immunoSEQ multiplex PCR; TCRdb stores in-frame clones only, minus some. The sample holds 20,000 to 25,000 clones, 85% seen once. The input for sequencing was CD8+ T cells from peripheral blood mononuclear cells, taken in the first trimester of pregnancy. These receptors originate from a female donor in good health, enrolled as a control in a pregnancy study. CDR3s include the opening cysteine and the closing phenylalanine or tryptophan. The order of the fields is D gene, V gene, J gene, clone size, CDR3 protein, CDR3 DNA. A D gene is named only where the DNA matches it firmly. Only part of the rows carry a size: once, few, many, or a class if the clone is expanded.

d_call: TRBD2
v_call: TRBV10-3
j_call: TRBJ2-5
clone_size: .
cdr3_aa: CAISGTSGKETQYF
cdr3_nt: TGTGCCATCAGTGGGACTAGCGGAAAGGAGACCCAGTACTTC

d_call: .
v_call: TRBV28
j_call: TRBJ2-2
clone_size: .
cdr3_aa: CATAARLEAGELFF
cdr3_nt: TGTGCCACCGCAGCCAGACTCGAGGCCGGGGAGCTGTTTTTT

d_call: TRBD1
v_call: TRBV7-2
j_call: TRBJ2-1
clone_size: .
cdr3_aa: CASSPSDRGGYNEQFF
cdr3_nt: TGTGCCAGCAGCCCTAGCGACAGGGGGGGCTACAATGAGCAGTTCTTC

d_call: .
v_call: TRBV4-1
j_call: TRBJ1-1
clone_size: .
cdr3_aa: CASSQAAGSVLNTEAFF
cdr3_nt: TGCGCCAGCAGCCAAGCGGCAGGGTCAGTCCTGAACACTGAAGCTTTCTTT

d_call: TRBD1
v_call: TRBV7-2
j_call: TRBJ1-5
clone_size: .
cdr3_aa: CASSLRQGASPQPQHF
cdr3_nt: TGTGCCAGCAGCTTACGGCAGGGGGCCTCCCCTCAGCCCCAGCATTTT

d_call: .
v_call: TRBV6-5
j_call: TRBJ1-1
clone_size: .
cdr3_aa: CASSYWGANTEAFF
cdr3_nt: TGTGCCAGCAGTTATTGGGGAGCGAACACTGAAGCTTTCTTT

d_call: TRBD1
v_call: TRBV27
j_call: TRBJ1-4
clone_size: .
cdr3_aa: CASSTYRGRNEKLFF
cdr3_nt: TGTGCCAGCAGTACTTACAGGGGGCGTAATGAAAAACTGTTTTTT

d_call: .
v_call: TRBV7-8
j_call: TRBJ2-5
clone_size: .
cdr3_aa: CASSRRAGEETQYF
cdr3_nt: TGTGCCAGCAGCCGTCGGGCGGGCGAAGAGACCCAGTACTTC

d_call: .
v_call: TRBV9
j_call: TRBJ1-1
clone_size: few
cdr3_aa: CASSVGSGTEAFF
cdr3_nt: TGTGCCAGCAGCGTAGGGTCCGGGACTGAAGCTTTCTTT

d_call: TRBD2
v_call: TRBV27
j_call: TRBJ2-3
clone_size: .
cdr3_aa: CASSLIAGHTDTQYF
cdr3_nt: TGTGCCAGCAGTTTGATAGCGGGGCACACAGATACGCAGTATTTT

d_call: .
v_call: TRBV5-1
j_call: TRBJ1-6
clone_size: .
cdr3_aa: CASSLTTGHSPLHF
cdr3_nt: TGCGCCAGCAGCTTGACTACAGGGCATTCACCCCTCCACTTT

d_call: .
v_call: TRBV5-6
j_call: TRBJ1-1
clone_size: .
cdr3_aa: CASSLGTVMNTEAFF
cdr3_nt: TGTGCCAGCAGCTTGGGGACAGTCATGAACACTGAAGCTTTCTTT

d_call: .
v_call: TRBV27
j_call: TRBJ1-6
clone_size: .
cdr3_aa: CASSYGRGNSPLHF
cdr3_nt: TGTGCCAGCAGTTATGGCAGGGGTAATTCACCCCTCCACTTT

d_call: TRBD1
v_call: TRBV6-1
j_call: TRBJ1-5
clone_size: .
cdr3_aa: CASSETPTGVGQPQHF
cdr3_nt: TGTGCCAGCAGTGAAACCCCGACAGGGGTCGGACAGCCCCAGCATTTT

d_call: .
v_call: TRBV5-1
j_call: TRBJ2-5
clone_size: .
cdr3_aa: CASSLDRVVAKIQETQYF
cdr3_nt: TGCGCCAGCAGCTTGGATCGGGTGGTAGCGAAAATCCAAGAGACCCAGTACTTC

d_call: .
v_call: TRBV16
j_call: TRBJ2-3
clone_size: .
cdr3_aa: CASSQGNTDTQYF
cdr3_nt: TGTGCCAGCAGCCAAGGCAACACAGATACGCAGTATTTT

d_call: .
v_call: TRBV6-6
j_call: TRBJ1-5
clone_size: .
cdr3_aa: CASSSTGRNQPQHF
cdr3_nt: TGTGCCAGCAGTTCTACCGGGAGAAATCAGCCCCAGCATTTT

d_call: TRBD1
v_call: TRBV6-5
j_call: TRBJ1-2
clone_size: .
cdr3_aa: CASRMIRDRGFGYTF
cdr3_nt: TGTGCCAGCAGGATGATCCGGGACAGGGGGTTTGGCTACACCTTC

d_call: TRBD2
v_call: TRBV19
j_call: TRBJ2-3
clone_size: .
cdr3_aa: CASSIQGWGGVRTDTQYF
cdr3_nt: TGTGCCAGTAGTATACAGGGTTGGGGGGGGGTACGAACAGATACGCAGTATTTT

d_call: TRBD1
v_call: TRBV13
j_call: TRBJ1-2
clone_size: .
cdr3_aa: CASSQGQGALVYGYTF
cdr3_nt: TGTGCCAGCAGCCAGGGACAGGGGGCGCTTGTTTATGGCTACACCTTC

d_call: TRBD2
v_call: TRBV7-6
j_call: TRBJ2-2
clone_size: .
cdr3_aa: CASSLRAGGSHGELFF
cdr3_nt: TGTGCCAGCAGCCTCCGAGCGGGAGGTAGTCACGGGGAGCTGTTTTTT

d_call: .
v_call: TRBV4-1
j_call: TRBJ1-1
clone_size: .
cdr3_aa: CASSQVVLTEAFF
cdr3_nt: TGCGCCAGCAGCCAAGTTGTCCTCACTGAAGCTTTCTTT

d_call: TRBD1
v_call: TRBV2
j_call: TRBJ1-1
clone_size: once
cdr3_aa: CASSDGTEEAFF
cdr3_nt: TGTGCCAGCAGTGACGGGACAGAGGAAGCTTTCTTT

d_call: .
v_call: TRBV9
j_call: TRBJ2-5
clone_size: .
cdr3_aa: CASSVEGTRGVQETQYF
cdr3_nt: TGTGCCAGCAGCGTAGAGGGGACCAGGGGGGTCCAAGAGACCCAGTACTTC

d_call: .
v_call: TRBV5-6
j_call: TRBJ2-1
clone_size: .
cdr3_aa: CASSLGLGGVDEQFF
cdr3_nt: TGTGCCAGCAGCTTGGGACTAGGGGGGGTTGATGAGCAGTTCTTC

d_call: .
v_call: TRBV11-2
j_call: TRBJ2-7
clone_size: .
cdr3_aa: CASSPGGGGSYEQYF
cdr3_nt: TGTGCCAGCAGCCCTGGGGGAGGGGGCTCCTACGAGCAGTACTTC

d_call: .
v_call: TRBV6-4
j_call: TRBJ2-6
clone_size: few
cdr3_aa: CASSDSQTDGANVLTF
cdr3_nt: TGTGCCAGCAGTGACTCACAGACGGATGGGGCCAACGTCCTGACTTTC

d_call: .
v_call: TRBV7-8
j_call: TRBJ1-1
clone_size: .
cdr3_aa: CASSPWGVPEAFF
cdr3_nt: TGTGCCAGCAGCCCCTGGGGGGTTCCTGAAGCTTTCTTT

d_call: .
v_call: TRBV5-1
j_call: TRBJ2-3
clone_size: .
cdr3_aa: CASSLDEDRAEIDTQYF
cdr3_nt: TGCGCCAGCAGCTTGGACGAAGACCGCGCGGAGATAGATACGCAGTATTTT

d_call: TRBD2
v_call: TRBV28
j_call: TRBJ2-5
clone_size: .
cdr3_aa: CASSLTSGQETQYF
cdr3_nt: TGTGCCAGCAGTCTAACTAGCGGCCAAGAGACCCAGTACTTC

d_call: TRBD1
v_call: TRBV18
j_call: TRBJ1-1
clone_size: .
cdr3_aa: CASSPSTGTGGTEAFF
cdr3_nt: TGTGCCAGCTCACCGAGTACCGGGACAGGGGGCACTGAAGCTTTCTTT

d_call: TRBD2
v_call: TRBV15
j_call: TRBJ2-2
clone_size: .
cdr3_aa: CATSRDIGGRGGTGELFF
cdr3_nt: TGTGCCACCAGCAGAGATATAGGCGGGAGGGGGGGCACCGGGGAGCTGTTTTTT

d_call: .
v_call: TRBV15
j_call: TRBJ2-6
clone_size: .
cdr3_aa: CATSRATGSGANVLTF
cdr3_nt: TGTGCCACCAGCAGAGCGACAGGTTCCGGGGCCAACGTCCTGACTTTC

d_call: .
v_call: TRBV10-1
j_call: TRBJ2-4
clone_size: .
cdr3_aa: CAPMALDIQYF
cdr3_nt: TGCGCCCCAATGGCCCTAGACATTCAGTACTTC

d_call: TRBD1
v_call: TRBV5-3
j_call: TRBJ1-5
clone_size: .
cdr3_aa: CARSPGQAMDF
cdr3_nt: TGTGCCAGAAGCCCGGGACAGGCAATGGATTTT

d_call: .
v_call: TRBV27
j_call: TRBJ1-2
clone_size: .
cdr3_aa: CASSQDSWGYGYTF
cdr3_nt: TGTGCCAGCAGCCAAGACAGTTGGGGATATGGCTACACCTTC

d_call: .
v_call: TRBV7-9
j_call: TRBJ2-7
clone_size: .
cdr3_aa: CASSLGRGSYEQYF
cdr3_nt: TGTGCCAGCAGCTTAGGCCGGGGTTCCTACGAGCAGTACTTC

d_call: TRBD2
v_call: TRBV29-1
j_call: TRBJ2-1
clone_size: .
cdr3_aa: CSVGLAGGGNEQFF
cdr3_nt: TGCAGCGTCGGGCTAGCGGGAGGTGGGAATGAGCAGTTCTTC

d_call: TRBD1
v_call: TRBV7-8
j_call: TRBJ2-3
clone_size: .
cdr3_aa: CASSLTTGGLNTQYF
cdr3_nt: TGTGCCAGCAGCTTGACGACAGGGGGGCTCAATACGCAGTATTTT

d_call: TRBD1
v_call: TRBV18
j_call: TRBJ2-7
clone_size: .
cdr3_aa: CASSPEPGQGNYEQYF
cdr3_nt: TGTGCCAGCTCACCGGAGCCGGGACAGGGGAACTACGAGCAGTACTTC

d_call: TRBD2
v_call: TRBV30
j_call: TRBJ2-1
clone_size: .
cdr3_aa: CAWNLIQLAGEDNEQFF
cdr3_nt: TGTGCCTGGAATCTAATCCAACTAGCGGGAGAGGACAATGAGCAGTTCTTC

d_call: .
v_call: TRBV5-1
j_call: TRBJ2-7
clone_size: .
cdr3_aa: CASSLTGGEGNEQYF
cdr3_nt: TGCGCCAGCAGCCTGACTGGCGGTGAAGGTAACGAGCAGTACTTC

d_call: TRBD1
v_call: TRBV19
j_call: TRBJ1-2
clone_size: .
cdr3_aa: CASSWDRGSNYGYTF
cdr3_nt: TGTGCCAGTAGTTGGGACAGGGGATCTAACTATGGCTACACCTTC

d_call: TRBD2
v_call: TRBV28
j_call: TRBJ2-1
clone_size: few
cdr3_aa: CASSQTSGRFNEQFF
cdr3_nt: TGTGCCAGCAGCCAAACTAGCGGGAGATTCAATGAGCAGTTCTTC

d_call: TRBD2
v_call: TRBV4-1
j_call: TRBJ2-1
clone_size: .
cdr3_aa: CASSQAAGVENEQFF
cdr3_nt: TGCGCCAGCAGCCAAGCAGCGGGAGTTGAAAATGAGCAGTTCTTC

d_call: TRBD2
v_call: TRBV13
j_call: TRBJ2-3
clone_size: .
cdr3_aa: CASSSSRDYQTTQYF
cdr3_nt: TGTGCCAGCAGCTCGTCCCGGGACTACCAAACTACGCAGTATTTT

d_call: TRBD2
v_call: TRBV5-1
j_call: TRBJ2-2
clone_size: .
cdr3_aa: CASSSTSGSNTGELFF
cdr3_nt: TGCGCCAGCAGCTCCACTAGCGGGTCGAACACCGGGGAGCTGTTTTTT

d_call: TRBD1
v_call: TRBV7-9
j_call: TRBJ1-2
clone_size: .
cdr3_aa: CASSRTGTAEYGYTF
cdr3_nt: TGTGCCAGCAGCCGAACCGGGACAGCCGAGTATGGCTACACCTTC

d_call: TRBD1
v_call: TRBV5-8
j_call: TRBJ2-7
clone_size: .
cdr3_aa: CASSLGDRVYEQYF
cdr3_nt: TGTGCCAGCAGCTTGGGAGACAGGGTCTACGAGCAGTACTTC

d_call: TRBD2
v_call: TRBV5-1
j_call: TRBJ2-5
clone_size: .
cdr3_aa: CASSLSGLERAAETQYF
cdr3_nt: TGCGCCAGCAGCTTGAGCGGACTAGAAAGGGCCGCGGAGACCCAGTACTTC

d_call: .
v_call: TRBV6-4
j_call: TRBJ2-3
clone_size: once
cdr3_aa: CASSPGTWQDTQYF
cdr3_nt: TGTGCCAGCAGCCCCGGGACATGGCAAGATACGCAGTATTTT

d_call: TRBD2
v_call: TRBV6-6
j_call: TRBJ2-1
clone_size: .
cdr3_aa: CASGRTSGGANEQFF
cdr3_nt: TGTGCCAGCGGCAGGACTAGCGGGGGGGCGAATGAGCAGTTCTTC

d_call: TRBD1
v_call: TRBV15
j_call: TRBJ1-1
clone_size: .
cdr3_aa: CATSIGTGRGAFF
cdr3_nt: TGTGCCACCAGCATAGGGACAGGGAGAGGGGCTTTCTTT

d_call: .
v_call: TRBV28
j_call: TRBJ1-3
clone_size: .
cdr3_aa: CASSPGQPGNTIYF
cdr3_nt: TGTGCCAGCAGCCCTGGACAGCCTGGAAACACCATATATTTT

d_call: .
v_call: TRBV19
j_call: TRBJ2-6
clone_size: .
cdr3_aa: CASSIPISGANVLTF
cdr3_nt: TGTGCCAGTAGTATCCCCATCTCTGGGGCCAACGTCCTGACTTTC

d_call: .
v_call: TRBV7-2
j_call: TRBJ1-1
clone_size: .
cdr3_aa: CASSLGRGLTEAFF
cdr3_nt: TGTGCCAGCAGCTTAGGGAGGGGACTCACTGAAGCTTTCTTT

d_call: TRBD2
v_call: TRBV7-8
j_call: TRBJ2-1
clone_size: .
cdr3_aa: CASSPRPRERPYNEQFF
cdr3_nt: TGTGCCAGCAGCCCACGACCGCGGGAGCGCCCCTACAATGAGCAGTTCTTC